This TCR beta chain was documented in a study of shared clonotypes between healthy human individuals. Only Caucasian adults living in Nashville, Tennessee made up the donor group. Assay used: immunoSEQ multiplex PCR; TCRdb lists only in-frame clones, some missing. This table holds 2,100,000 or so clones, more than 90% found once. This clone was observed a single time. Its target is unknown. The same CDR3 also results from other DNA sequences found in this sample. Study results and limitations: Sorted-subset sequencing was shown by rarefaction to be incomplete despite large depth.

The V gene end was trimmed by 3 bases and the J gene end by 5 bases; junction bases not matched to a gene: 3. The CDR3 is 13 residues long. In germline, CDR1 is SGHAT, CDR2 FQNNGV. The V gene is TRBV11-2, the J gene TRBJ2-5, with 7 bases fitting TRBD2. The sequence derives from a man younger than 35 in good health. The sample taken for sequencing was naive CD4+ T cells sorted from blood. Regarding subset: CD45RA+ positively selected. CDR3 protein: CASSLGGKETQYF. In nucleotides, the CDR3 is TGTGCCAGCAGCTTGGGGGGGAAGGAGACCCAGTACTTC.